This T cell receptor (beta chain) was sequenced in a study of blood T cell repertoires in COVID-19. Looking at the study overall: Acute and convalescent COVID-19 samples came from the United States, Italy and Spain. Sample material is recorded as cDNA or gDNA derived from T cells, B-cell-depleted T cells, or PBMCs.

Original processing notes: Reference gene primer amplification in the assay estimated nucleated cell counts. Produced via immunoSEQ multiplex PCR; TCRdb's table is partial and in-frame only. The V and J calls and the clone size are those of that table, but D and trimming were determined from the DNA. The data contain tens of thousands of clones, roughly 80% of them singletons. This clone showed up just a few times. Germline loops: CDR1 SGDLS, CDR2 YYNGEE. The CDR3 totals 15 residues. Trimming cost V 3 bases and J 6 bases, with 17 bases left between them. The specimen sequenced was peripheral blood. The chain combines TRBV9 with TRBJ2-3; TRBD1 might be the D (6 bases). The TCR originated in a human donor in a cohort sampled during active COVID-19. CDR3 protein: CASSAYELGADTQYF. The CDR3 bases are TGTGCCAGCAGCGCCTACGAGTTGGGGGCGGATACGCAGTATTTT.